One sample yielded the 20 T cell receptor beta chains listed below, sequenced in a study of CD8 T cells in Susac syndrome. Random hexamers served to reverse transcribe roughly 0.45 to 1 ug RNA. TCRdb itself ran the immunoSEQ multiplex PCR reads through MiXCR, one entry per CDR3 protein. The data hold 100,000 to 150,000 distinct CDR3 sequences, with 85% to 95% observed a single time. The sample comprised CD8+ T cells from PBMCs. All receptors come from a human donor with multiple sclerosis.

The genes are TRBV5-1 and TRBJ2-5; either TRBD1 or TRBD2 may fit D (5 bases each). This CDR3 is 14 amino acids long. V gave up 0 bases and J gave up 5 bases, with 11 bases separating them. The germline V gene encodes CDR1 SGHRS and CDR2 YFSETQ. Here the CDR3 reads CASSLAQGEETQYF. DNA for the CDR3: TGCGCCAGCAGCTTGGCCCAAGGGGAGGAGACCCAGTACTTC.

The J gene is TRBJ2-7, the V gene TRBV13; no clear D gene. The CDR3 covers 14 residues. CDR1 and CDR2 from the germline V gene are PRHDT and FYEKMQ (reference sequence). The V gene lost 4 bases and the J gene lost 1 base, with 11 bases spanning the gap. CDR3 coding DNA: TGTGCCAGCAGCTCTATGGACGGTTCCTACGAGCAGTACTTC. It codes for CASSSMDGSYEQYF.

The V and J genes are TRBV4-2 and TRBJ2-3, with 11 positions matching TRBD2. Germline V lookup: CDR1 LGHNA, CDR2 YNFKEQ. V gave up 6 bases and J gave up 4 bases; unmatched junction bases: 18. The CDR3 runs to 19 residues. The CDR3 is CASSPRLAGTSGGSDTQYF. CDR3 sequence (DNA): TGTGCCAGCAGTCCAAGACTAGCGGGAACCTCCGGAGGTTCAGATACGCAGTATTTT.

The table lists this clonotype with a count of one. The CDR3 spells CASSQDIRGLTLTDTQYF. The CDR3 DNA reads TGCGCCAGCAGCCAAGATATCCGGGGTTTGACCCTCACAGATACGCAGTATTTT. This chain links TRBV4-1 with TRBJ2-3; D is possibly TRBD2 (5 bases). Deletions cut 0 bases from V and 2 bases from J, with 18 bases between. There are 18 residues in the CDR3. CDR1 is MGHRA and CDR2 is YSYEKL in the germline V gene.

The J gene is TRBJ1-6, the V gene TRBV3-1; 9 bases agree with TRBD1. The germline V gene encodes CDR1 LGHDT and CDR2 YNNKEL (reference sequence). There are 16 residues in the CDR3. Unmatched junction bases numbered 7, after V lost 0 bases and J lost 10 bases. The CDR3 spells CASSQDSQTGGSPLHF. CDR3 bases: TGTGCCAGCAGCCAAGATTCCCAGACAGGGGGGTCACCCCTCCACTTT. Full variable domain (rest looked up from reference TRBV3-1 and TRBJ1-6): DTAVSQTPKYLVTQMGNDKSIKCEQNLGHDTMYWYKQDSKKFLKIMFSYNNKELIINETVPNRFSPKSPDKAHLNLHINSLELGDSAVYFCASSQDSQTGGSPLHFGNGTRLTVT.

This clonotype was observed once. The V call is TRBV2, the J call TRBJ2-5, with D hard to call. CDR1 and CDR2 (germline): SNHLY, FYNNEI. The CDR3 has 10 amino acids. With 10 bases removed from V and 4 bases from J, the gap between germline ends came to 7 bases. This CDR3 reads CAILRETQYF. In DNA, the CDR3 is TGTGCCATCTTAAGAGAGACCCAGTACTTC.

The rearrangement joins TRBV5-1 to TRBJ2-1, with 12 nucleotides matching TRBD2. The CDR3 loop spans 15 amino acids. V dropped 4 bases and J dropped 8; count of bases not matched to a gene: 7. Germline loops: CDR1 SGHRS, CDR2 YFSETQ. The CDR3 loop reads CASSPLAGGPDEQFF. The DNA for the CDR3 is TGCGCCAGCAGCCCGCTAGCGGGGGGGCCTGATGAGCAGTTCTTC.

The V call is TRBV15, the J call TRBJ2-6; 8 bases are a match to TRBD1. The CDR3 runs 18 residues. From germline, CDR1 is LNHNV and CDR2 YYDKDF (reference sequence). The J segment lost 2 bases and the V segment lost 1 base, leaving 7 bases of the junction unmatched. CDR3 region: CATSRGGQGVPGANVLTF. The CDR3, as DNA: TGTGCCACCAGCAGAGGCGGACAGGGAGTTCCTGGGGCCAACGTCCTGACTTTC. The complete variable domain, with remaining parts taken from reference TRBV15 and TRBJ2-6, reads DAMVIQNPRYQVTQFGKPVTLSCSQTLNHNVMYWYQQKSSQAPKLLFHYYDKDFNNEADTPDNFQSRRPNTSFCFLDIRSPGLGDTAMYLCATSRGGQGVPGANVLTFGAGSRLTVL.

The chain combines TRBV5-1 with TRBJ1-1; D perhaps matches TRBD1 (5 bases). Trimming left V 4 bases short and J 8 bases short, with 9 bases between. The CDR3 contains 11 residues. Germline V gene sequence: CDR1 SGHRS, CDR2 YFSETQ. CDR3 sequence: CASSPGGEAFF. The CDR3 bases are TGCGCCAGCAGCCCCGGGGGGGAAGCTTTCTTT.

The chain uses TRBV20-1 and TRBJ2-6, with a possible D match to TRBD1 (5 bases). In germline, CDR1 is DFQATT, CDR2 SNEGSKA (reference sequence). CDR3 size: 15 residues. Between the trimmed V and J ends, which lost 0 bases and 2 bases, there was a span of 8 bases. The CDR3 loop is CSARDQGAGANVLTF. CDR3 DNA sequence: TGCAGTGCTAGAGATCAGGGCGCTGGGGCCAACGTCCTGACTTTC.

The CDR3 nucleotides are TGTGCCAGCAGCTTAGAGGAGAGGGCGCAGTATTTT. It specifies CASSLEERAQYF. V is TRBV13 and J is TRBJ2-3; a possible D gene is TRBD2 (5 bases). The CDR3 consists of 12 residues. CDR1 is PRHDT and CDR2 is FYEKMQ in the germline V gene (reference sequence). V gave up 1 base and J gave up 10 bases, with 9 bases separating them.

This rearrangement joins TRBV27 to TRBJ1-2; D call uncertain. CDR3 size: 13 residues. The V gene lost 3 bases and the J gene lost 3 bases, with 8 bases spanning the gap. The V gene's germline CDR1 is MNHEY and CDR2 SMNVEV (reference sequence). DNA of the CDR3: TGTGCCAGCAGTTTGGGCGGGGACTATGGCTACACCTTC. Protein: CASSLGGDYGYTF.

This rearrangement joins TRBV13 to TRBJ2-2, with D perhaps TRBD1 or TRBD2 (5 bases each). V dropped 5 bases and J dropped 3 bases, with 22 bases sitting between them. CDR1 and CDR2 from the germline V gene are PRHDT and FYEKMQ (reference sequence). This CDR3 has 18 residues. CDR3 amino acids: CASSTTSGATGYTGELFF. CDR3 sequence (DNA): TGTGCCAGCAGCACAACTTCCGGGGCGACTGGTTACACCGGGGAGCTGTTTTTT.

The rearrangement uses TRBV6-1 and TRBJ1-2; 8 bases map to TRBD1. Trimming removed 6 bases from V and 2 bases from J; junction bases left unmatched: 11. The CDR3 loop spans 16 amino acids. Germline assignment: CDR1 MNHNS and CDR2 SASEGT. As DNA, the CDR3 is TGTGCCAGCAGAACCCGACAGGGGACCTCAAACTATGGCTACACCTTC. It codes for CASRTRQGTSNYGYTF.

CDR3 bases: TGTGCCAGCAGTGTGAGAGCGGGACGGGCGAACACTGAAGCTTTCTTT. Its translation: CASSVRAGRANTEAFF. The chain has TRBV25-1 and TRBJ1-1, with D perhaps matching TRBD1 (5 bases). The V gene lost 4 bases and the J gene lost 1 base, with 16 bases spanning the gap. This CDR3 has 16 amino acids. CDR1 and CDR2 (germline): MGHDK, SYGVNS.

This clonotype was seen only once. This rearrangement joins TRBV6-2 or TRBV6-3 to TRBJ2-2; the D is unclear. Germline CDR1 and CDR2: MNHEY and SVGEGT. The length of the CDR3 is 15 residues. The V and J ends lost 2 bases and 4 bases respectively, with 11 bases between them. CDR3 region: CASSYENRATGELFF. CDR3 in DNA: TGTGCCAGCAGTTACGAAAACAGAGCCACCGGGGAGCTGTTTTTT.

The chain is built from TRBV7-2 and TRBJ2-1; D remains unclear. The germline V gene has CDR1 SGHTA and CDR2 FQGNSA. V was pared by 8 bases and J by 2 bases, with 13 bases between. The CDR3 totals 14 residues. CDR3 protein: CASSMTPTYNEQFF. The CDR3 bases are TGTGCCAGCTCTATGACTCCCACCTACAATGAGCAGTTCTTC.

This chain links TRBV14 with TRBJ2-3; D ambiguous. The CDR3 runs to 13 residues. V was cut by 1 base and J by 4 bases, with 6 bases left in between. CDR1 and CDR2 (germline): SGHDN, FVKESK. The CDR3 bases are TGTGCCAGCAGCCAAGGGGGTTCAGATACGCAGTATTTT. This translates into CASSQGGSDTQYF.

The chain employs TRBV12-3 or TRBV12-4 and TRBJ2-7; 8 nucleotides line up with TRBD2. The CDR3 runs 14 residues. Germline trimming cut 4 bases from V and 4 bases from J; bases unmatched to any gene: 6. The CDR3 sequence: CASSSRTSSYEQYF. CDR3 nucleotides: TGTGCCAGCAGTTCAAGGACTAGCTCTTACGAGCAGTACTTC.

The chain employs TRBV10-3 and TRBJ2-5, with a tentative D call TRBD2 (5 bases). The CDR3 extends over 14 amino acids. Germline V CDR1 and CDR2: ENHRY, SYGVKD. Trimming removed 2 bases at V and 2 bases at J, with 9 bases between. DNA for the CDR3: TGTGCCATCAGTGAGAGGCTAGCACAAGAGACCCAGTACTTC. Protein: CAISERLAQETQYF.